The TCR beta chain described here comes from a study of radiation and T cells in renal cell carcinoma. Study-level results: From baseline, blood top tumor clonotypes peaked at 2 weeks post-radiation.

Note on this clone: Its matching antigen is unknown.

The repertoire was sequenced with immunoSEQ multiplex PCR; TCRdb's copy has only in-frame clones and lacks some. In the table there are 60,000 to 75,000 clones, about three quarters of which are singletons. Regarding time point: blood 4 weeks post-SBRT, at nephrectomy. The treatment was: 15 Gy SBRT to primary tumor, nephrectomy 4 weeks later. Nephrectomy followed 15 Gy stereotactic body radiation by 4 weeks. The patient's renal cell carcinoma had clear cell pathology. The sequence was collected from a man in his 60s with renal cell carcinoma. Sequenced material: blood, taken from a patient whose treatment included radiotherapy and nephrectomy.

The DNA of the CDR3 is TGCAGTGCTAGGAGAGGGGATGAAGCTTTCTTT. This encodes CSARRGDEAFF. The rearrangement joins TRBV20-1 to TRBJ1-1, with D possibly matching TRBD1 (5 bases). V was shortened by 3 bases and J by 7 bases, with 9 bases between the two germline ends. Germline CDR1 reads DFQATT; CDR2 reads SNEGSKA (reference sequence). The CDR3 extends over 11 amino acids.